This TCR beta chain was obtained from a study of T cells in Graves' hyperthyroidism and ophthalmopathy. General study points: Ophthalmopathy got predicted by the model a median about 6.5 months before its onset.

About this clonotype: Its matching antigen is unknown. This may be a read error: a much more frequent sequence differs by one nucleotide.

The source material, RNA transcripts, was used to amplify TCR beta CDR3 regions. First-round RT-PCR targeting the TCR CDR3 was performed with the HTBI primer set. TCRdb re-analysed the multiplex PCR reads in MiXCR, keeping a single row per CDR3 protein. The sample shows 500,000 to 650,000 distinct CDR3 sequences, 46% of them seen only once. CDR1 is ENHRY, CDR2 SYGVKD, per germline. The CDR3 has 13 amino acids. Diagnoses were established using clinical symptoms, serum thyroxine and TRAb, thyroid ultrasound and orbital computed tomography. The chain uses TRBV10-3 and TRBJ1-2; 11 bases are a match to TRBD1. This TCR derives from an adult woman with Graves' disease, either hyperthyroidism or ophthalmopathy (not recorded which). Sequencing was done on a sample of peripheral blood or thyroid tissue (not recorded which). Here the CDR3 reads CAINEDRGHGYTF. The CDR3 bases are TGTGCCATCAATGAGGACAGGGGGCATGGCTACACCTTC.